A single sample gave rise to the 27 T cell receptor beta chains below, sequenced in a study of T-cell reconstitution after alpha-beta-depleted transplantation in children. Preparation of the TCRbeta library was carried out with unique molecular identifiers. TCRdb processed the PCR reads anew with MiXCR; each CDR3 protein has one entry. This sample carries about 340,000 distinct CDR3 sequences, about 14% of them seen once, and the ten largest clones take around 4.5%. Sample: PBMCs, taken from the stem cell graft. The receptors stem from a human donor who donated a stem cell graft to a child with Fanconi anemia.

This clonotype was seen only a few times. The chain has TRBV5-1 and TRBJ2-4; D call uncertain. The CDR3 totals 15 residues. Trimming pared 4 bases from V and 1 base from J, leaving 12 bases between. From germline, CDR1 is SGHRS and CDR2 YFSETQ. The CDR3 loop reads CASSLLDGAKNIQYF. The CDR3 DNA is TGCGCCAGCAGCCTCCTGGACGGGGCCAAAAACATTCAGTACTTC.

This clonotype was picked up many times. V is TRBV7-9 and J is TRBJ1-4; perhaps TRBD1 as D (5 bases). Germline V gene lookup returns CDR1 SEHNR and CDR2 FQNEAQ (reference sequence). V lost 7 bases, J lost 4 bases, and 13 bases lay in between. CDR3 length equals 14 residues. The CDR3 reads CASTRGVINEKLFF. CDR3 in DNA: TGTGCCAGCACCAGAGGGGTGATTAATGAAAAACTGTTTTTT.

This clonotype was recorded a few times. This chain joins TRBV2 and TRBJ1-5; D is undetermined. The CDR3 is made up of 13 amino acids. Between the trimmed V and J ends, which lost 8 bases and 6 bases, there was a span of 14 bases. Per the germline V gene, CDR1 is SNHLY and CDR2 is FYNNEI. Here the CDR3 DNA reads TGTGCCAGCTCAAAAATCCGGGGTCAGCCCCAGCATTTT. It is translated as CASSKIRGQPQHF.

This clonotype appeared many times. The chain joins TRBV20-1 to TRBJ2-3; D call uncertain. CDR3 size: 13 residues. The V end was cut by 3 bases, the J end by 0 bases, with 7 bases between. Germline CDR1 is DFQATT and CDR2 is SNEGSKA (reference sequence). The chain's CDR3 is CSASVLSTDTQYF. CDR3 nucleotide sequence: TGCAGTGCTAGTGTCCTCAGCACAGATACGCAGTATTTT.

V and J are TRBV20-1 and TRBJ1-5, with D possibly TRBD1 on 5 matching bases. CDR1 is DFQATT, CDR2 SNEGSKA, per germline (reference sequence). The CDR3 loop spans 14 amino acids. Deletions cut 6 bases from V and 2 bases from J, with 14 bases between. The CDR3 region has the DNA TGCAGTGCGAGGCGGGGGTCTGGCAATCAGCCCCAGCATTTT. Translating gives CSARRGSGNQPQHF.

At least ten counts were recorded for this clonotype. The J gene is TRBJ1-2, the V gene TRBV20-1, with 8 bases identical to TRBD1. The CDR3 length is 12 residues. Germline trimming cut 0 bases from V and 14 bases from J; bases unmatched to any gene: 8. Germline values: CDR1 DFQATT, CDR2 SNEGSKA (reference sequence). For the CDR3, the DNA is TGCAGTGCTAGAGATAGGGGACAGGTGAATACCTTC. This sequence encodes CSARDRGQVNTF.

This sequence joins TRBV20-1 and TRBJ1-2; D is unresolved. Germline loops: CDR1 DFQATT, CDR2 SNEGSKA (reference sequence). The CDR3 has 14 residues. The V gene lost 5 bases and the J gene lost 8 bases, with 21 bases spanning the gap. The CDR3 protein is CSASGQIHVRGYTF. The DNA of the CDR3 is TGCAGTGCTTCGGGCCAGATTCACGTTAGGGGCTACACCTTC.

This clonotype was counted at least ten times. This chain connects TRBV12-3 or TRBV12-4 to TRBJ2-5, with D tentatively TRBD1 or TRBD2 (5 bases each). The CDR3 length is 14 residues. Trimming left V 2 bases short and J 4 bases short, with 11 bases between. The chain's CDR3 is CASSLSGSGETQYF. The DNA of the CDR3 is TGTGCCAGCAGTTTATCAGGGAGTGGAGAGACCCAGTACTTC.

The chain is built from TRBV12-3 or TRBV12-4 and TRBJ2-3; D possibly corresponds to TRBD2 (6 bases). The CDR3 sequence is 14 residues long. V was shortened by 7 bases and J by 7 bases, with 18 bases between the two germline ends. CDR3 sequence reads: CASTLAPAGNTQYF. For the CDR3, the DNA is TGTGCCAGCACCTTAGCACCGGCGGGAAATACGCAGTATTTT.

This clonotype was seen a few times. The J gene is TRBJ1-5, the V gene TRBV12-3 or TRBV12-4, with a tentative D call TRBD1 (5 bases). This CDR3 has 14 residues. Trimming removed 4 bases from V and 7 bases from J, with 14 bases in between. The CDR3 sequence: CASSSTTGGQPQHF. The DNA of the CDR3 is TGTGCCAGCAGTTCCACCACGGGGGGACAGCCCCAGCATTTT.

V and J are TRBV29-1 and TRBJ2-3, with D unclear. With 4 bases removed from V and 1 base from J, the gap between germline ends came to 9 bases. The CDR3 runs 13 residues. Germline-derived CDR1 and CDR2 are SQVTM and ANQGSEA. The CDR3 here is CSVGAGRTDTQYF. The CDR3 DNA follows: TGCAGCGTTGGTGCAGGACGCACAGATACGCAGTATTTT.

The chain links TRBV12-3 or TRBV12-4 to TRBJ2-3; D gene uncertain. Trimming left V 3 bases short and J 2 bases short, with 6 bases between. The CDR3 covers 13 residues. CDR3 sequence reads: CASSFTFTDTQYF. The CDR3 coding sequence is TGTGCCAGCAGTTTCACTTTCACAGATACGCAGTATTTT.

V usage is TRBV6-5 and J usage is TRBJ1-4, with D tentatively TRBD1 (6 bases). Trimming stripped 2 bases from V and 2 bases from J, with 12 bases between. The CDR3 spans 16 residues. Germline V gene data show CDR1 as MNHEY and CDR2 as SVGAGI. The CDR3 coding sequence is TGTGCCAGCAGTTACGGTTTCGGGGGCACTAATGAAAAACTGTTTTTT. This codes for CASSYGFGGTNEKLFF.

This clonotype was counted many times. The chain recombines TRBV5-6 with TRBJ2-1; D uncertain. The germline V gene has CDR1 SGHDT and CDR2 YYEEEE. V gave up 4 bases and J gave up 6 bases, with 8 bases separating them. This CDR3 has 12 amino acids. The DNA of the CDR3 is TGTGCCAGCAGCGCGGCCAGCAATGAGCAGTTCTTC. Amino acids: CASSAASNEQFF.

The J gene is TRBJ1-1, the V gene TRBV18; D unresolved. The CDR3 has 13 amino acids. Germline lookup yields CDR1 KGHSH and CDR2 LQKENI. Trimming took off 3 bases at V and 0 bases at J, with 5 bases between the two ends. Here the CDR3 reads CASSPKVNTEAFF. The CDR3 DNA reads TGTGCCAGCTCACCGAAGGTGAACACTGAAGCTTTCTTT.

This clonotype was seen many times. The CDR3 nucleotides are TGCAGCGTTGAAGATCAGGTTCGTACAGGGGTCTACAATGAGCAGTTCTTC. Translated, it gives CSVEDQVRTGVYNEQFF. The V call is TRBV29-1, the J call TRBJ2-1, with TRBD1 matching 7 bases. The V and J ends lost 0 bases and 3 bases, in that order; junction bases with no gene match: 11. CDR1 is SQVTM and CDR2 is ANQGSEA in the germline V gene. CDR3 length equals 17 residues.

This chain joins TRBV12-3 or TRBV12-4 and TRBJ2-1; possibly TRBD1 for D (6 bases). V lost 5 bases to trimming and J lost 4 bases, with 15 bases between them. This CDR3 has 15 amino acids. Here the CDR3 reads CASSRSGTLYNEQFF. The CDR3 DNA reads as TGTGCCAGCAGTCGTTCCGGGACACTGTACAATGAGCAGTTCTTC.

This clonotype showed up many times. The V call is TRBV30, the J call TRBJ1-2; D perhaps matches TRBD1 (6 bases). The CDR3 spans 14 residues. Trimming cost V 3 bases and J 6 bases, with 17 bases left between them. Per germline, CDR1 GTSNPN and CDR2 SVGIG (reference sequence). The DNA of the CDR3 is TGTGCCTGGAGAGCTGGGAGGGGGATCGATGGCTACACCTTC. Translated: CAWRAGRGIDGYTF.

This clonotype was counted between two and nine times. The V call is TRBV27, the J call TRBJ2-7; 8 bases are a match to TRBD2. The V gene's germline CDR1 is MNHEY and CDR2 SMNVEV (reference sequence). With 5 bases clipped from V and 5 bases from J, the junction kept 11 bases outside the gene matches. This CDR3 comprises 15 residues. Here the CDR3 DNA reads TGTGCCAGCAGTCGCCGGGGGGGGGTTGGGGACGAGCAGTACTTC. Amino acids: CASSRRGGVGDEQYF.

This clonotype appeared a few times. The chain has TRBV4-3 and TRBJ2-4; 7 nucleotides agree with TRBD2. V shed 1 base, J shed 3 bases, and the junction held 0 bases outside the gene matches. The germline V gene has CDR1 LGHNA and CDR2 YSLEER. CDR3 size: 14 residues. CDR3 in DNA: TGCGCCAGCAGCCAAGCGGGGGGCAAAAACATTCAGTACTTC. Its translation: CASSQAGGKNIQYF.

CDR3 in DNA: TGTGCCAGCAGTTACTCGCCCCAGGGGGCGCGAAGCTATGGCTACACCTTC. It translates to CASSYSPQGARSYGYTF. This sequence joins TRBV6-5 and TRBJ1-2; 8 bases are a match to TRBD1. Trimming at V came to 0 bases and at J to 4 bases, leaving 10 bases not matched to a gene. CDR3 length: 17 amino acids. Germline V gene sequence: CDR1 MNHEY, CDR2 SVGAGI.

The chain recombines TRBV7-9 with TRBJ1-3; D is uncertain. The V and J ends lost 0 bases and 0 bases respectively, with 9 bases between them. The CDR3 is made up of 16 amino acids. Germline V gene lookup returns CDR1 SEHNR and CDR2 FQNEAQ (reference sequence). This CDR3 reads CASSLAGPSSGNTIYF. CDR3 DNA sequence: TGTGCCAGCAGCTTAGCTGGCCCGAGCTCTGGAAACACCATATATTTT. Filled out from reference TRBV7-9 and TRBJ1-3, the complete variable domain reads DTGVSQNPRHKITKRGQNVTFRCDPISEHNRLYWYRQTLGQGPEFLTYFQNEAQLEKSRLLSDRFSAERPKGSFSTLEIQRTEQGDSAMYLCASSLAGPSSGNTIYFGEGSWLTVV.

This clonotype was detected only a few times. The germline gene is not matched at one end of the junction; a read error may be the cause. The CDR3 here is CASTPSRQGGRRGF. The CDR3 DNA is TGTGCCAGCACCCCGAGCAGACAGGGGGGCAGGAGAGGCTTC. The chain combines TRBV28 with TRBJ2-4; 9 bases map to TRBD1. The CDR3 extends over 14 amino acids. Germline V gene sequence: CDR1 MDHEN, CDR2 SYDVKM.

The J gene is TRBJ2-1, the V gene TRBV12-3 or TRBV12-4; unclear D gene. The V gene lost 4 bases and the J gene lost 8 bases, with 6 bases spanning the gap. CDR3 length equals 11 residues. The DNA of the CDR3 is TGTGCCAGCAGTTCCTTGGATGAGCAGTTCTTC. Amino acid sequence: CASSSLDEQFF.

This clonotype was observed at least ten times. V is TRBV12-3 or TRBV12-4 and J is TRBJ1-5, with D unclear. This CDR3 spans 14 amino acids. V was shortened by 2 bases and J by 0 bases, with 5 bases between the two germline ends. The CDR3 DNA reads as TGTGCCAGCAGTTTATCACCTAGCAATCAGCCCCAGCATTTT. Encoded protein: CASSLSPSNQPQHF.

This clonotype was recorded at least ten times. J is TRBJ1-1 and V is TRBV12-3 or TRBV12-4, with D hard to call. CDR3 size: 13 residues. The V and J ends lost 6 bases and 5 bases respectively, with 13 bases between them. CDR3 DNA sequence: TGTGCCAGCAGCCAAGGGCCGGGGACTGAAGCTTTCTTT. The encoded protein is CASSQGPGTEAFF.

The chain has TRBV7-2 and TRBJ2-2, with a possible D match to TRBD1 (6 bases). Germline loops: CDR1 SGHTA, CDR2 FQGNSA. CDR3 size: 13 residues. Between the trimmed V and J ends, which lost 2 bases and 7 bases, there was a span of 8 bases. The CDR3 DNA follows: TGTGCCAGCAGCTTACAGGGGCGCGGGGAGCTGTTTTTT. It yields the protein CASSLQGRGELFF.